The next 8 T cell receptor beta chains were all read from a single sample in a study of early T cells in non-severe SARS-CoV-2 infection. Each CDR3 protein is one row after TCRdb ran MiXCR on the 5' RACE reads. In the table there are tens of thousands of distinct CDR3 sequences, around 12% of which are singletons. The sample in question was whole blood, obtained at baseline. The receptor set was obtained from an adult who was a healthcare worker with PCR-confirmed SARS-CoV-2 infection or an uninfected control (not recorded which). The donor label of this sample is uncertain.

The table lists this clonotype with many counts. The CDR3 DNA follows: TGTGCCAGCAGCTTATATGGACTAGCGGGGGGTGCGAACACCGGGGAGCTGTTTTTT. This encodes CASSLYGLAGGANTGELFF. The chain has TRBV7-3 and TRBJ2-2; 14 bases agree with TRBD2. J lost 0 bases, V lost 2 bases, and 5 bases had no gene match. CDR1 and CDR2 (germline): SGHTA, FQGTGA. This CDR3 has 19 residues.

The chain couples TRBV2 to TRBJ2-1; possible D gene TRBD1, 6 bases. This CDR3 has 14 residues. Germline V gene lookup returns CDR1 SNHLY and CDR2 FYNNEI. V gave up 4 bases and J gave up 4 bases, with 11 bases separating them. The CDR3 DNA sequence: TGTGCCAGCAGTGCCCGGACAGCATACAATGAGCAGTTCTTC. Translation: CASSARTAYNEQFF. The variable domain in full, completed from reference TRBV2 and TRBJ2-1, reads EPEVTQTPSHQVTQMGQEVILRCVPISNHLYFYWYRQILGQKVEFLVSFYNNEISEKSEIFDDQFSVERPDGSNFTLKIRSTKLEDSAMYFCASSARTAYNEQFFGPGTRLTVL.

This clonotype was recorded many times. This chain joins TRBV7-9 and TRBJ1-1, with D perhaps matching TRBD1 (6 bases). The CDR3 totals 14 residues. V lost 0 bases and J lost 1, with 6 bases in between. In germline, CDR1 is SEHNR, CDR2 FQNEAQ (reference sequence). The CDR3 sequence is CASSLATGNTEAFF. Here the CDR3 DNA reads TGTGCCAGCAGCTTAGCGACAGGGAACACTGAAGCTTTCTTT.

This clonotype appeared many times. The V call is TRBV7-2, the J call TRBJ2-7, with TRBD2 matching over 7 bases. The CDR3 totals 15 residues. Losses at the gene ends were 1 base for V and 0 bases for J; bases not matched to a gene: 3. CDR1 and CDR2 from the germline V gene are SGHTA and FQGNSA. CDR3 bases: TGTGCCAGCAGCTTAGGGCTAGCGGTCTCCTACGAGCAGTACGTC. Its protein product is CASSLGLAVSYEQYV.

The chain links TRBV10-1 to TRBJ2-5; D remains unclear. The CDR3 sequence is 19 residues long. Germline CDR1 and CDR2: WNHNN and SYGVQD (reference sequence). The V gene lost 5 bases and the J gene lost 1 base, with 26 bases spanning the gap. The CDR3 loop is CASSQRSRTDLGLQETQYF. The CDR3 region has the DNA TGCGCCAGCAGTCAGAGATCCCGGACGGACCTGGGCCTCCAAGAGACCCAGTACTTC.

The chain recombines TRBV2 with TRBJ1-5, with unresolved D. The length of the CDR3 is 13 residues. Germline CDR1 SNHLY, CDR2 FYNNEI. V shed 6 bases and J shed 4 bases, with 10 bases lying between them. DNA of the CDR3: TGTGCCAGCAGACCGGACGGAAATCAGCCCCAGCATTTT. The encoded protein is CASRPDGNQPQHF. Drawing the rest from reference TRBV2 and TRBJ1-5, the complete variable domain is EPEVTQTPSHQVTQMGQEVILRCVPISNHLYFYWYRQILGQKVEFLVSFYNNEISEKSEIFDDQFSVERPDGSNFTLKIRSTKLEDSAMYFCASRPDGNQPQHFGDGTRLSIL.

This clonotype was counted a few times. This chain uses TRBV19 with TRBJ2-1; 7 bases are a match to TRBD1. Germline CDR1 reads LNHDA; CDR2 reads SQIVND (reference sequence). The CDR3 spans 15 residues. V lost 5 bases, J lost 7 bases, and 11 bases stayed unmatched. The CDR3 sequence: CASSPRGGQPNEQFF. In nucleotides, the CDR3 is TGTGCCAGTAGTCCGAGAGGGGGACAGCCGAATGAGCAGTTCTTC.

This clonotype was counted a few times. DNA of the CDR3: TGTGCCAGCAGCTTGGATATGGGCCTAAACATTCAGTACTTC. The encoded protein is CASSLDMGLNIQYF. This rearrangement joins TRBV5-6 to TRBJ2-4; no clear D. There are 14 residues in the CDR3. Trimming took off 0 bases at V and 6 bases at J, with 10 bases between the two ends. Germline assignment: CDR1 SGHDT and CDR2 YYEEEE.